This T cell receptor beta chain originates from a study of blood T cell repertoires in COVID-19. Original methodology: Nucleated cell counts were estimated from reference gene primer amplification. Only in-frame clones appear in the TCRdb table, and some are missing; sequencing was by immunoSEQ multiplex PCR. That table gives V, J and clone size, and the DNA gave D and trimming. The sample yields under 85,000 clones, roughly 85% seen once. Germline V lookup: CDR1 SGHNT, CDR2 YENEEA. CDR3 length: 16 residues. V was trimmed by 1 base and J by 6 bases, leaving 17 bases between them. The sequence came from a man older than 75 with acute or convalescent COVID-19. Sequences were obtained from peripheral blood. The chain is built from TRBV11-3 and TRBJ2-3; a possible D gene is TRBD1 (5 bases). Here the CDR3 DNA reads TGTGCCAGCAGCTTAGGAAGGGTTGGGGCCTCCGATACGCAGTATTTT. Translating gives CASSLGRVGASDTQYF.